This entry is about one T cell receptor beta chain. Antigen: not known. The data originate from a study of blood T cells in healthy people across ages. Findings and caveats of the study: The study found TCR beta diversity correlated strongly with naive T cell percentage.

PCR was performed a second time for 7 to 11 cycles using a sample-barcoded 5' primer and a J-beta primer mix. Via MiXCR, TCRdb re-called the 5' RACE reads, giving one row per CDR3 protein. Of 1.5 million to 1.8 million distinct CDR3 sequences listed, 35% to 45% were seen once; the top ten hold about 3.8%. Staff drew ten milliliters of peripheral blood from each donor. This CDR3 is built from 15 residues. The V gene's germline CDR1 is MNHEY and CDR2 SVGEGT. The germline V and J ends were trimmed by 2 bases and 2 bases, with 13 bases remaining between them. Sequenced sample: blood. The TCR was taken from a woman aged 18-30 years in good health. This rearrangement joins TRBV6-2 or TRBV6-3 to TRBJ2-7, with D unresolved. CDR3 bases: TGTGCCAGCAGTTACAGGAGTCAGAAGACCTACGAGCAGTACTTC. Translating gives CASSYRSQKTYEQYF.